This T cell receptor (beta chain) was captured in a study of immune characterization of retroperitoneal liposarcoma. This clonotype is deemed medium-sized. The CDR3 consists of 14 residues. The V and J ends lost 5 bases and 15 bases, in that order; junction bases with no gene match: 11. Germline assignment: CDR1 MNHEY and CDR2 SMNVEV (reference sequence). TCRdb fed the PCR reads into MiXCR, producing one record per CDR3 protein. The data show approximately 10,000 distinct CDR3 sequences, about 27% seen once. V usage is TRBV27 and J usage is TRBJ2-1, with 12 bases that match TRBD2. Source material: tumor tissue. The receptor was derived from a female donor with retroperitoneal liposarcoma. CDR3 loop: CASSPARTSGTLFF. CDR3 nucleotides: TGTGCCAGCAGTCCCGCTCGGACTAGCGGGACTCTGTTCTTC.